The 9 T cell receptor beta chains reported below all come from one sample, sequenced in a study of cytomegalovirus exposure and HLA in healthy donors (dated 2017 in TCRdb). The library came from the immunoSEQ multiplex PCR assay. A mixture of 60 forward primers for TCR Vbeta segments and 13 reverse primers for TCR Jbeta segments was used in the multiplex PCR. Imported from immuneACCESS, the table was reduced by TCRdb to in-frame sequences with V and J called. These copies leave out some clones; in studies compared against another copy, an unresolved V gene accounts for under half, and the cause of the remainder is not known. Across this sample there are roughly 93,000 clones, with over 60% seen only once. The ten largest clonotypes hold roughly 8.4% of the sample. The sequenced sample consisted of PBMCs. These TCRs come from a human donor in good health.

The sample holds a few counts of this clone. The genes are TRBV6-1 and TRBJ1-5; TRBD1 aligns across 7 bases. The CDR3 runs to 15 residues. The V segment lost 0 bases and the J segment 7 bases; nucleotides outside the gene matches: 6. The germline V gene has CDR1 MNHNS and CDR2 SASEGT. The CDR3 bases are TGTGCCAGCAGTGAAGCGCCAGGGGGGAACCAGCCCCAGCATTTT. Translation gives CASSEAPGGNQPQHF.

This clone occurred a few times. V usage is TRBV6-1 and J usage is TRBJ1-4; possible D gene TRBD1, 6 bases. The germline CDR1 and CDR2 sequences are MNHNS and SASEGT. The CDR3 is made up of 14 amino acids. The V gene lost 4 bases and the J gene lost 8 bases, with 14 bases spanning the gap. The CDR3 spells CASSGTGREEKLFF. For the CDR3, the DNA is TGTGCCAGCAGTGGTACAGGGAGGGAAGAAAAACTGTTTTTT.

The CDR3 region has the DNA TGTGCCAGCAGAATGACAGGGGCCAACGAGCAGTACTTC. It encodes CASRMTGANEQYF. The genes are TRBV5-4 and TRBJ2-7; 8 bases agree with TRBD1. V gave up 5 bases and J gave up 5 bases; unmatched junction bases: 6. This CDR3 comprises 13 residues. The germline gives CDR1 SGHNT, CDR2 YYREEE (reference sequence).

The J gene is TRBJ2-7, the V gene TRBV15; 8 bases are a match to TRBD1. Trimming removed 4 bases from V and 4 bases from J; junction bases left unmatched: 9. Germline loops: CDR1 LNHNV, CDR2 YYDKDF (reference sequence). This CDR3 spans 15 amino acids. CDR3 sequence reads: CATSKGQGFLYEQYF. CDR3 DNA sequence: TGTGCCACCAGCAAAGGACAGGGATTTTTGTACGAGCAGTACTTC.

The CDR3 DNA sequence: TGTGCCAGCAGTCCGACTAGCGTACCGGATGAGCAGTTCTTC. It translates to CASSPTSVPDEQFF. V and J are TRBV27 and TRBJ2-1; 8 positions match TRBD2. V trimming: 5 bases; J trimming: 8 bases; junction bases outside the gene matches: 8. The CDR3 sequence is 14 residues long. The germline gives CDR1 MNHEY, CDR2 SMNVEV (reference sequence).

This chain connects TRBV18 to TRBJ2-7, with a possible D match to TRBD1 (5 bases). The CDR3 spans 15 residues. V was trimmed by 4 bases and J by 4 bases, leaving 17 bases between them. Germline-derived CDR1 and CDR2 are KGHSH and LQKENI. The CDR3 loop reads CASSHLGQGTYEQYF. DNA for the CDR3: TGTGCCAGCTCACATCTTGGACAAGGCACATACGAGCAGTACTTC.

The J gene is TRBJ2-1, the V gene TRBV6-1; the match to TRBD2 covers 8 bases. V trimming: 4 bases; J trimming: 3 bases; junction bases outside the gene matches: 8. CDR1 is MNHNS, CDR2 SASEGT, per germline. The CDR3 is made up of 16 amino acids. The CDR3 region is CASSAILAEIYNEQFF. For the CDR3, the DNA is TGTGCCAGCAGTGCAATACTAGCGGAGATCTACAATGAGCAGTTCTTC.

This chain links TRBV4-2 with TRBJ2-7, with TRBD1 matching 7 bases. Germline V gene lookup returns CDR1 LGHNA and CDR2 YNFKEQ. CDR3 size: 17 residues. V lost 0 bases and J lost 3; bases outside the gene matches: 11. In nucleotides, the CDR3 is TGTGCCAGCAGCCAAGATCGACAGGGTCGAGGATTCTACGAGCAGTACTTC. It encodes CASSQDRQGRGFYEQYF.

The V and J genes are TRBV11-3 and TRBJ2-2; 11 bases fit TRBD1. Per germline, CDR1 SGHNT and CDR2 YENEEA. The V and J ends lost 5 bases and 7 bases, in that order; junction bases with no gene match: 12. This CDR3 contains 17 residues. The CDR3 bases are TGTGCCAGCAGCGAAATACTTGGGACAGGGGGACGCGGGGAGCTGTTTTTT. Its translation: CASSEILGTGGRGELFF.